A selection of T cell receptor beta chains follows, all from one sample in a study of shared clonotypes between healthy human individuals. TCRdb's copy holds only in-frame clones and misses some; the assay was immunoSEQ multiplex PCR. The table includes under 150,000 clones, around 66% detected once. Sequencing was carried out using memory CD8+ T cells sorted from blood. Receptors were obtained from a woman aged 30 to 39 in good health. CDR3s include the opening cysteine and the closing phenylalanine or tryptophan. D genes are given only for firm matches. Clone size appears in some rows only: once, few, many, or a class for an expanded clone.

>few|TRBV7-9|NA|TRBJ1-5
TGTGCCAGCAGCAGGGACGGATTCAATCAGCCCCAGCATTTT
CASSRDGFNQPQHF
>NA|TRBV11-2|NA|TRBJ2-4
TGTGCCAGCAGCCCCCCAGCCAAAAACATTCAGTACTTC
CASSPPAKNIQYF
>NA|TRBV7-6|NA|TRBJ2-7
TGTGCCAGCAGCTTAGGTAACGGGCCGTTCGAGCAGTACTTC
CASSLGNGPFEQYF
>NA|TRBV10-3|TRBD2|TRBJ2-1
TGTGCCATCGCGGCTAGCGGTAGCGATGAGCAGTTCTTC
CAIAASGSDEQFF
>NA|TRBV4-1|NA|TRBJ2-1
TGCGCCAGCAGCCGATCTGCGGGGAGTGAGCAGTTCTTC
CASSRSAGSEQFF
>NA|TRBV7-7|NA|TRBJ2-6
TGTGCCAGCAGCGAGGCAAGTGTGCCACAAAGTCGGGCCAACGTCCTGACTTTC
CASSEASVPQSRANVLTF
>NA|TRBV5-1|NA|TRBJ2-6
TGCGCCAGCAGCAGCTACCCTGCCCGGGCCGACTCTGGGGCCAACGTCCTGACTTTC
CASSSYPARADSGANVLTF
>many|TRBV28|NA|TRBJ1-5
TGTGCCAGCACAGGTACCGTGTATCCCAATCAGCCCCAGCATTTT
CASTGTVYPNQPQHF
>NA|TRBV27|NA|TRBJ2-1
TGTGCCAGCAGTTCATATAACAATGAGCAGTTCTTC
CASSSYNNEQFF
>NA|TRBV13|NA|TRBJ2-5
TGTGCCAGCAGCCCATGGGACCTGGAGACCCAGTACTTC
CASSPWDLETQYF
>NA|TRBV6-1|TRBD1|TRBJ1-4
TGTGCCAGCAGTGCACAGGGGACGAGGGGAGAAAAACTGTTTTTT
CASSAQGTRGEKLFF
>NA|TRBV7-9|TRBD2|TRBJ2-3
TGTGCCAGCAGCTTAAGGCTCGGGGGGACCACAGATACGCAGTATTTT
CASSLRLGGTTDTQYF
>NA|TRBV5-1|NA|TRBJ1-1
TGCGCCAGCAGCCCCTGGAAGGGTAGAACTGAAGCTTTCTTT
CASSPWKGRTEAFF
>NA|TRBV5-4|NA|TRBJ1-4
TGTGCCAGCAGTCCCCCGGAGAGTGAAAAACTGTTTTTT
CASSPPESEKLFF
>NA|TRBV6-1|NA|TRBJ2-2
TGTGCCAGCCACCCCACAGGGCCGGCCGGGGAGCTGTTTTTT
CASHPTGPAGELFF
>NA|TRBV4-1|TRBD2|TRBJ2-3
TGCGCCAGCAGCGTACTAGCGGGAGGAGTAAATAGAGCGGGGGGCACAGATACGCAGTATTTT
CASSVLAGGVNRAGGTDTQYF
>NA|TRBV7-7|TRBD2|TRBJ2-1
TGTGCCAGCAGCTTAGAACTAGCGGCCTACAATGAGCAGTTCTTC
CASSLELAAYNEQFF
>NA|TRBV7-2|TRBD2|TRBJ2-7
TGTGCCAGCAGCTTCGGGCGGGAGTTCGTCGAGCAGTACTTC
CASSFGREFVEQYF
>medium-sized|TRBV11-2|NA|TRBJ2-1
TGTGCCAGCAGCTTAGATCCACAGGTCCTCTACAATGAGCAGTTCTTC
CASSLDPQVLYNEQFF
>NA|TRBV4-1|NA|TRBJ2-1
TGCGCCAGCAGCCAAGTCCTGGGGTCGTCCTACAATGAGCAGTTCTTC
CASSQVLGSSYNEQFF
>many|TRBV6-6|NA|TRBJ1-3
TGTGCCAGCAGTTCACAGCGCCCCTCTGGAAACACCATATATTTT
CASSSQRPSGNTIYF
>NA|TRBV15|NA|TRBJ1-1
TGTGCCACCAGCAGGGCCGGGAACACTGAAGCTTTCTTT
CATSRAGNTEAFF
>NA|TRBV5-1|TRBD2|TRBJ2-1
TGCGCCAGCCGGGGACTAGCGGGATCCGGCAATGAGCAGTTCTTC
CASRGLAGSGNEQFF
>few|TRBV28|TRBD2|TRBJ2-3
TGTGCCAGCAGCCCCCGGACTTGGAGCGGGGGAGGTGGCACAGATACGCAGTATTTT
CASSPRTWSGGGGTDTQYF
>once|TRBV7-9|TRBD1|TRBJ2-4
TGTGCCAGCAGTAGCGACAGGGACAACATTCAGTACTTC
CASSSDRDNIQYF
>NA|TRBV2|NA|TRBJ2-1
TGTGCCACCGGGGCCCATCCGCCTCTCGATGAGCAGTTCTTC
CATGAHPPLDEQFF
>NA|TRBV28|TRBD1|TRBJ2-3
TGTGCCAGCAGTGCCTCGGGACAGCCAGTGGGGGATACGCAGTATTTT
CASSASGQPVGDTQYF
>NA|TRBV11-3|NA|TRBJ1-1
TGTGCCAGCAGCTCGTCCTCCGGGGAAGCTTTCTTT
CASSSSSGEAFF
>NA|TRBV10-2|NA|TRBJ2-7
TGCGCCAGCAGTGATAGTTTTGGAAAAACCCGCTCCTACGAGCAGTACTTC
CASSDSFGKTRSYEQYF
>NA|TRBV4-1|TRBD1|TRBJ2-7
TGCGCCAGCAGCCTGAGCATACAGGGGGCTTACGAGCAGTACTTC
CASSLSIQGAYEQYF
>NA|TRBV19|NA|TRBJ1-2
TGTGCCAGTACGACGGAGCTTTATGGCTACACCTTC
CASTTELYGYTF
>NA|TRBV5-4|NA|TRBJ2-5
TGTGCCAGCAGCTTGGTTCCTCCGGAGACCCAGTACTTC
CASSLVPPETQYF
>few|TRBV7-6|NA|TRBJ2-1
TGTGCCACATCGAGGCGGCGGGACTACAATGAGCAGTTCTTC
CATSRRRDYNEQFF
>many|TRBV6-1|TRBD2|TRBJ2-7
TGTGCCAGCAGCTCCAGAGATAGCGGGAGCTACGAGCAGTACTTC
CASSSRDSGSYEQYF
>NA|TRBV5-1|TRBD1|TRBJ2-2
TGTGCCAGCTCAGAGGACAGGGCCGGGGAGCTGTTTTTT
CASSEDRAGELFF
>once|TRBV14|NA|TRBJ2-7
TGTGCCAGCAGCCAAGATAGGCGGTACGAGCAGTACTTC
CASSQDRRYEQYF
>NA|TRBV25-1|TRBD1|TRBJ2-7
TGTGCCAGCAGTGCGAGGGGGCACGGATACGAGCAGTACTTC
CASSARGHGYEQYF
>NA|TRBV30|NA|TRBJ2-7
TGTGCCTGGAAAGAGAGTTGTCTCTACGAGCAGTACTTC
CAWKESCLYEQYF
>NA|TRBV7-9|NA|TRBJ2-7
TGTGCCAGCAGCCAAGGGACTGGGTACTACGAGCAGTACTTC
CASSQGTGYYEQYF
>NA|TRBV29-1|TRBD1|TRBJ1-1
TGCAGCGTTGCCCGCGGGACAGGGGGGACTGAAGCTTTCTTT
CSVARGTGGTEAFF
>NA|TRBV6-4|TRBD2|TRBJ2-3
TGTGCCAGCAGCCCGACTGGGCTAGCGGAAGCAGATACGCAGTATTTT
CASSPTGLAEADTQYF